These 7 T cell receptor beta chains were all obtained from the same sample, sequenced in a study of T cell responses to AZD1222 COVID-19 vaccine. Repertoires were generated with immunoSEQ multiplex PCR, while TCRdb's copy carries only in-frame clones and drops some. This table holds about 92,000 clones, 86% found once. This specimen was peripheral blood, taken on day 0 of AZD1222 vaccination. The receptor source for this set is an adult in good health.

This rearrangement joins TRBV9 to TRBJ2-3, with 10 bases matching TRBD2. Germline CDR1 SGDLS, CDR2 YYNGEE. The CDR3 runs 16 residues. After removal of 4 bases from V and 0 bases from J, the junction contained 5 bases not matched to a gene. CDR3 nucleotide sequence: TGTGCCAGCAGCTTGGGACTAGCGATAAGCACAGATACGCAGTATTTT. It translates to CASSLGLAISTDTQYF.

This clone was detected a few times. V gene TRBV7-9 combines with J gene TRBJ2-1; tentative D call: TRBD1 (6 bases). Germline assignment: CDR1 SEHNR and CDR2 FQNEAQ (reference sequence). The CDR3 contains 18 residues. V dropped 0 bases and J dropped 1 base, with 16 bases sitting between them. CDR3 sequence (DNA): TGTGCCAGCAGCTTAGCGCCGGGCCGAGGGGGTTCCTACAATGAGCAGTTCTTC. It codes for CASSLAPGRGGSYNEQFF.

The J gene is TRBJ1-1, the V gene TRBV28; possible D gene TRBD1, 6 bases. Germline CDR1 and CDR2: MDHEN and SYDVKM. The CDR3 contains 16 residues. V was trimmed by 6 bases and J by 3 bases, leaving 20 bases between them. CDR3 nucleotide sequence: TGTGCCAGCAGCACGGGGACGGGGGCGCCGGACACTGAAGCTTTCTTT. Its protein product is CASSTGTGAPDTEAFF.

The J gene is TRBJ1-2, the V gene TRBV5-1; D is undetermined. The CDR3 length is 13 residues. The germline gives CDR1 SGHRS, CDR2 YFSETQ. Trimming removed 4 bases at V and 1 base at J, with 8 bases between. The CDR3 here is CASSPDRNYGYTF. Written as DNA, the CDR3 is TGCGCCAGCAGCCCGGACCGTAACTATGGCTACACCTTC.

The genes are TRBV7-9 and TRBJ2-7, with 9 bases identical to TRBD1. The germline gives CDR1 SEHNR, CDR2 FQNEAQ (reference sequence). V dropped 5 bases and J dropped 1; count of bases not matched to a gene: 9. The CDR3 length is 16 residues. The CDR3, as DNA: TGTGCCAGCAGCCCTCCAGGGACAGGGCATTCCTACGAGCAGTACTTC. This gives the protein CASSPPGTGHSYEQYF. The variable domain in full, with the rest retrieved from reference TRBV7-9 and TRBJ2-7, is DTGVSQNPRHKITKRGQNVTFRCDPISEHNRLYWYRQTLGQGPEFLTYFQNEAQLEKSRLLSDRFSAERPKGSFSTLEIQRTEQGDSAMYLCASSPPGTGHSYEQYFGPGTRLTVT.

In this sample, this clone turned up once. The chain links TRBV6-5 to TRBJ1-6, with TRBD1 matching over 8 bases. This CDR3 spans 14 amino acids. CDR1 is MNHEY, CDR2 SVGAGI, per germline. V dropped 7 bases and J dropped 7; count of bases not matched to a gene: 6. This CDR3 is CASTRQGTNSPLHF. The CDR3 DNA sequence: TGTGCCAGCACCAGACAGGGGACCAATTCACCCCTCCACTTT.

This chain uses TRBV5-4 with TRBJ2-1; D might be TRBD1 (6 bases). Germline lookup yields CDR1 SGHNT and CDR2 YYREEE (reference sequence). The CDR3 is made up of 14 amino acids. V was trimmed by 0 bases and J by 4 bases, leaving 8 bases between them. CDR3 sequence reads: CASSLVGQYNEQFF. CDR3 sequence (DNA): TGTGCCAGCAGCTTGGTAGGACAGTACAATGAGCAGTTCTTC.